This TCR beta chain was identified in a study of blood T cell repertoires in COVID-19 (dated by TCRdb to about 2020). A note on the overall study: Samples covering the acute and convalescent phases of COVID-19 were provided by collaborators in the United States, Italy and Spain. A de-identified subject ID, COVID-19 status, age in years and sex were almost always included in the sample metadata. HLA class I and class II types, where available, came from metadata supplied by the sample provider rather than from assay-based typing. The material from the prospective study consisted of cDNA or gDNA derived from T cells, B-cell-depleted T cells, or PBMCs. The repertoires were made available in a free public database intended to serve as a resource for research on the immune response to SARS-CoV-2. Subjects who had been exposed to COVID-19, were actively infected with it, or had recovered from it provided the deeply sampled blood TCRbeta repertoires that made up the dataset. The samples were drawn from two sources: the first 160 participants of the ongoing ImmuneRACE study, and 950 to 1,500 subjects contributed by 6 global collaborators. Overall results and qualifications from the work: The quantity of clinical and demographic metadata differed by source and by participant and was supplied without curation.

This clone was seen a few times. No cognate antigen has been identified for it. The input lacks base qualities; no much larger clone sits a single base away. One collaborating source in Seattle enrolled patients during active infection and followed them longitudinally through the course of disease. The collaborating institutions used their own protocols to collect whole blood in K2EDTA tubes. For TCRbeta analysis, collaborators shipped samples as frozen whole blood, isolated PBMCs, or DNA extracted from either of those sample types. The immunoSEQ Assay, a bias-controlled multiplex PCR, was used to amplify TCRbeta CDR3 regions from genomic DNA. For the original study's pipeline: The number of nucleated cells in each sample was estimated from the amplification of reference gene primers within the assay. To quantify the absolute abundance of each unique TCRbeta CDR3 rearrangement, sequence reads were collapsed and filtered. For each sample, productive Simpson clonality was calculated as the square root of Simpson's diversity index across productive rearrangements. The immuneACCESS repertoire file appears here via TCRdb, limited to in-frame rearrangements. These files lack a portion of the clones; in checked studies, under half of the deficit traces to unresolved V genes, and the cause of the others is not known. V, J and clone size are those of that table, while D and trimming were read from the DNA. The sample contains around 260,000 clones, around nine tenths of them found a single time. The ten largest clones represent roughly a tenth of the sample.

V trim: 4 bases; J trim: 10 bases; unmatched bases: 6. CDR1 MDHEN and CDR2 SYDVKM were looked up in the germline V gene. The CDR3 spans 13 residues, from the cysteine through the phenylalanine. Only the CDR3 portion is preserved as DNA: 39 bases, with reading frame beginning at the first base. The source of this sequence is a woman aged 70-85 years with COVID-19, enrolled during active disease. The rearrangement combines TRBV28 with TRBJ1-4; 7 central nucleotides agree with TRBD1. The specimen sequenced was peripheral blood. The DNA is TGTGCCAGCAGTTACCAGGGGGTAGTAAAACTGTTTTTT. This codes for CASSYQGVVKLFF.